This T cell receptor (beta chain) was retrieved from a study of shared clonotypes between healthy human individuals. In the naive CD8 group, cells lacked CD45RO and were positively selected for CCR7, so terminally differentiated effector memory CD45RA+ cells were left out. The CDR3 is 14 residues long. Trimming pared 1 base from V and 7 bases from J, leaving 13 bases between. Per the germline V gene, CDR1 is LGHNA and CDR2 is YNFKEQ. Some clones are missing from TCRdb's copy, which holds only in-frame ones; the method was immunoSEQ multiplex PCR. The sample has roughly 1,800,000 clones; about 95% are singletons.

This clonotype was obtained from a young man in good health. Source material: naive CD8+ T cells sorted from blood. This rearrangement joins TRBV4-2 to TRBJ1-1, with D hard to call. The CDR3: CASSQGTAYGEAFF. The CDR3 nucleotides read TGTGCCAGCAGCCAAGGTACAGCTTATGGTGAAGCTTTCTTT.